The text below deals with one T cell receptor (beta chain). This clone was seen once. The target of this receptor is not known. No quality values exist for individual bases; no much larger clone is one base distant. Looking up the germline V gene yields CDR1 SGHAT and CDR2 FQNNGV. From the cysteine up to the phenylalanine, the CDR3 has a length of 12 residues. Solely the CDR3 DNA is kept, with 36 bases framed from the first base. The junction carries 10 bases between V and J, which are trimmed by 5 bases and 8 bases respectively. The data are from a study of cytotoxic CD8 clonotypes in ibrutinib-treated CLL listed by TCRdb under 2021. Turning to the overall study: The cohort was composed of roughly ten relapsed/refractory and around 15 treatment-naive patients; IGHV unmutated status was identified in some 17 patients. Partial responses were observed in about 25 patients and complete responses in 2; after a median follow-up of around 68 months, remission was maintained in some 14 patients and progression was observed in about twelve. Patients were still on ibrutinib when every remission and progressive disease sample was collected. Of the 85 to 90 participants in the trial, 25 to 30 had longitudinal samples available. The response samples were drawn at a median of approximately 12 months into treatment, with a range of about 6 to 36 months. Cryopreserved peripheral blood mononuclear cells were collected at three points: before therapy, at response, and at either sustained remission or disease progression. On average, each sample yielded about 250,000 productive templates and about 95,000 productive rearrangements.

The time point label on this specimen signifies: approximately 25 months on ibrutinib. For TCR beta library preparation, around 2 micrograms of genomic DNA were isolated from cryopreserved PBMCs. Longitudinal blood samples from CLL patients on ibrutinib monotherapy were analyzed using high-throughput TCR beta sequencing. The patients took part in an open-label, single-center phase 2 trial of ibrutinib monotherapy. Study-level results and caveats: Clonality rose at ibrutinib response, remained stable during sustained remission, and dropped back toward baseline at progression. Sampling times were not matched between sustained-remission and progressing patients, and lymph node repertoires were not studied. At baseline, clonality was higher than in age-matched healthy donors and showed a strong correlation with circulating CD8+ T-cell counts. Public clonotypes were found to be uncommon and were observed to contract or remain stable during treatment; the increase in clonality was shown to reflect expansion of private clonotypes at ibrutinib response.

The goal of deep resolution MiSeq sequencing was a depth between 1 in 1 million and 1 in 200,000 T cells, and coverage averaged 10x per clonotype. TCR beta libraries were generated with the immunoSEQ hsTCRB Kit. The study's own analysis went as follows. The data were analyzed with ImmunoSEQ Analyzer and ImmunoSEQ Data Assistant, and V, D and J gene assignments followed IMGT definitions. Clonality, with values ranging from 0 to 1, was calculated as one minus the normalized Shannon entropy of productive rearrangement frequencies. Public clonotype analysis was restricted to overrepresented clonotypes comprising at least 0.05% of each patient's repertoire. Roughly 12 age-matched healthy donor repertoires from immuneACCESS were used as controls for clonality. In its TCRdb copy, this immuneACCESS table keeps in-frame sequences only and misses some clones. Where compared with another copy, unresolved V genes explain less than half of these, and the others have no known cause. V and J calls and clone size are given by that table; D and trimming were obtained from the DNA. Across this sample there are some 140,000 clones, with 84% seen only once. The ten most abundant clones make up 2.5% to 3.5% of the sample.

The source was PBMCs, collected after 24 months of ibrutinib treatment. Rearrangement joined TRBV11-2 to TRBJ1-3; no D gene call is confident. The origin of this receptor is a human donor with chronic lymphocytic leukemia. The CDR3 protein is CASSLTMDTIYF. In nucleotides, the sequence is TGTGCCAGCAGCCTGACCATGGACACCATATATTTT.